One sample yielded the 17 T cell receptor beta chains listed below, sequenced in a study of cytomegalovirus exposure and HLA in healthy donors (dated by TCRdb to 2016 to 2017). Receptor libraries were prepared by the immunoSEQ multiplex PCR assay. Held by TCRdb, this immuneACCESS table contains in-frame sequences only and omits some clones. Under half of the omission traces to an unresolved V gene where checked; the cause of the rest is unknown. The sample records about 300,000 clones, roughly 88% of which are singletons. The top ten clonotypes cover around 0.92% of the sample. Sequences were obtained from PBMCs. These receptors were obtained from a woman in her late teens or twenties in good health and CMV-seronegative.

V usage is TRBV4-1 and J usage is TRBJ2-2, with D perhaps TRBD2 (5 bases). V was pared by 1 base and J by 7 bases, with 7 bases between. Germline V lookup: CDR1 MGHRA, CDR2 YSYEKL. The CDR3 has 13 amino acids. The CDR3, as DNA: TGCGCCAGCAGCCAAGTCGACTACGGGGAGCTGTTTTTT. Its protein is CASSQVDYGELFF.

The CDR3 DNA sequence: TGTGCCAGCAAAGACAGGACCGGGGAGCTGTTTTTT. It specifies CASKDRTGELFF. The chain has TRBV28 and TRBJ2-2; the D gene is possibly TRBD1 (6 bases). The CDR3 has 12 amino acids. V was shortened by 7 bases and J by 5 bases, with 8 bases between the two germline ends. Germline V gives CDR1 MDHEN, CDR2 SYDVKM. Looking up the rest from reference TRBV28 and TRBJ2-2 gives the full variable domain: DVKVTQSSRYLVKRTGEKVFLECVQDMDHENMFWYRQDPGLGLRLIYFSYDVKMKEKGDIPEGYSVSREKKERFSLILESASTNQTSMYLCASKDRTGELFFGEGSRLTVL.

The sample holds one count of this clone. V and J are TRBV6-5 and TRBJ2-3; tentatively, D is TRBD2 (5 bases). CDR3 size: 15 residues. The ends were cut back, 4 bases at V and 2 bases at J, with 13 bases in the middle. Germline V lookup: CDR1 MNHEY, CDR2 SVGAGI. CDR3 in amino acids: CASSFASGATDTQYF. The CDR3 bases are TGTGCCAGCAGTTTTGCCAGCGGAGCCACAGATACGCAGTATTTT.

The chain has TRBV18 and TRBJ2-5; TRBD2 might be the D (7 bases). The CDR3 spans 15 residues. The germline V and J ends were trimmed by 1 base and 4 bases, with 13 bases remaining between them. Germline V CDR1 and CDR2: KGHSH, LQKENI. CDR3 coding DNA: TGTGCCAGCTCACCACTGCGGGGGCTAGGAGAGACCCAGTACTTC. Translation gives CASSPLRGLGETQYF.

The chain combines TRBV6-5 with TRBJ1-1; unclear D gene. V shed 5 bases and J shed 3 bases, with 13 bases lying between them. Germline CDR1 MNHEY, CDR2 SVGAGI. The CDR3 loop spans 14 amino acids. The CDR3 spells CASSNNEGYTEAFF. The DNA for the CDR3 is TGTGCCAGCAGTAATAACGAGGGTTACACTGAAGCTTTCTTT.

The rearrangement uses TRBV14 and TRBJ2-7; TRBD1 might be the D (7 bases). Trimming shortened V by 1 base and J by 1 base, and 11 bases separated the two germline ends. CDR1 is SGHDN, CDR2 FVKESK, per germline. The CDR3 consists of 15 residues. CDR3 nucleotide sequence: TGTGCCAGCAGCCAAGGGAGGGGGCTGTCCTACGAGCAGTACTTC. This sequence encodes CASSQGRGLSYEQYF.

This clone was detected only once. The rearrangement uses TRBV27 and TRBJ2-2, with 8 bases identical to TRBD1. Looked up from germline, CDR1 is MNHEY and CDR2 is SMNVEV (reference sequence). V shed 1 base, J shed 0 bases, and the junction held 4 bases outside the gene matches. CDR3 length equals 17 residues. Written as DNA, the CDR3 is TGTGCCAGCAGTTTATTGGCGACAGGGGCGAACACCGGGGAGCTGTTTTTT. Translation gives CASSLLATGANTGELFF.

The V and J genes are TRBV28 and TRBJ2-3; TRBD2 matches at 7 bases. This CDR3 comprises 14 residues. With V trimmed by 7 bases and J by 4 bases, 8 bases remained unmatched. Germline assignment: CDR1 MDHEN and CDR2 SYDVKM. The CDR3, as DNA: TGTGCCAGCACCCCCGCGGGAGTATCAGATACGCAGTATTTT. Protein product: CASTPAGVSDTQYF.

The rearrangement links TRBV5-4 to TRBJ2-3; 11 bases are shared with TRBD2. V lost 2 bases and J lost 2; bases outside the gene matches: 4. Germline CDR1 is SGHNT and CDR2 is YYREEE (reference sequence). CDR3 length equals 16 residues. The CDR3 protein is CASSLKTSGDTDTQYF. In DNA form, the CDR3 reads TGTGCCAGCAGCTTAAAGACTAGCGGGGACACAGATACGCAGTATTTT.

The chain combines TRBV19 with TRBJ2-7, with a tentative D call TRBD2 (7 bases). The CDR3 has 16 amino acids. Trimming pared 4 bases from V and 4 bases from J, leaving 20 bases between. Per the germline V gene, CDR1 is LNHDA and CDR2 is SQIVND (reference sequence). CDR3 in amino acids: CASSTFAGAGWYEQYF. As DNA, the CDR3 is TGTGCCAGTAGTACGTTTGCGGGGGCCGGGTGGTACGAGCAGTACTTC.

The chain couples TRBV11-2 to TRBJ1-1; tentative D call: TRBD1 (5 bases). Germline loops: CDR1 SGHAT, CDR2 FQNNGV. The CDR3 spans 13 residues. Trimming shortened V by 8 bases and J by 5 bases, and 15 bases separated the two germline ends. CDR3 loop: CASRQGGGTEAFF. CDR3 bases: TGTGCCAGCCGGCAGGGAGGAGGGACTGAAGCTTTCTTT.

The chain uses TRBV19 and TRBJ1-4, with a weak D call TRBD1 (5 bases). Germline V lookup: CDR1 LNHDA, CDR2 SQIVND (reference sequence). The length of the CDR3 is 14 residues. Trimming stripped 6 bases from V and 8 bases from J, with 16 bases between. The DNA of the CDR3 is TGTGCCAGTAGCGGAATGGGGGGTAGGGAAAAACTGTTTTTT. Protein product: CASSGMGGREKLFF.

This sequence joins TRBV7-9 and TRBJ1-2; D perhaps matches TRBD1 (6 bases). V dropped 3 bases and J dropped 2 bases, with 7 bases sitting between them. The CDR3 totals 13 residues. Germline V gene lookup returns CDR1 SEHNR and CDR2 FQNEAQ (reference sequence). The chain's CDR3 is CASSLDSNYGYTF. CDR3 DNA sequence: TGTGCCAGCAGCTTGGACAGCAACTATGGCTACACCTTC.

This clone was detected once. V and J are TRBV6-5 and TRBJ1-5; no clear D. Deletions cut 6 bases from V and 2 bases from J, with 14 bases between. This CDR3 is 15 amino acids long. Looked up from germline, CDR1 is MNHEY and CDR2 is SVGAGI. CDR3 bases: TGTGCCAGCAGCCCCGTGGGAGGCGGCAATCAGCCCCAGCATTTT. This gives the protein CASSPVGGGNQPQHF.

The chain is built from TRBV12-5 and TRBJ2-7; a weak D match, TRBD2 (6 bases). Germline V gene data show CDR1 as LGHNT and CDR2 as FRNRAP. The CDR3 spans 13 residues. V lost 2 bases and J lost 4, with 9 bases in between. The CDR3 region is CASGLSGEYEQYF. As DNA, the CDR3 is TGTGCTAGTGGTTTGTCGGGGGAATACGAGCAGTACTTC.

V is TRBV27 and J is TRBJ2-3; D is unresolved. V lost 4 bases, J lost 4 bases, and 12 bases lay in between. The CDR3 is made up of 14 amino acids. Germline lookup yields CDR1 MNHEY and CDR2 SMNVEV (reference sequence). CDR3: CASSSTSRADTQYF. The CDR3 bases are TGTGCCAGCAGTTCCACTTCCCGTGCAGATACGCAGTATTTT.

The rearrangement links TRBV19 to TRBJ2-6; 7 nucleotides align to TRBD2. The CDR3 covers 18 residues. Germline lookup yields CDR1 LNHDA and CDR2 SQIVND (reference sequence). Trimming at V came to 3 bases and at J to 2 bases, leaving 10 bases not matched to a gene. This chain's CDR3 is CASSITPGGLPGANVLTF. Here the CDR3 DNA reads TGTGCCAGTAGTATCACCCCGGGAGGCCTCCCTGGGGCCAACGTCCTGACTTTC.